The 28 T cell receptor beta chains listed next were all sequenced from one sample in a study of T cell responses to AZD1222 COVID-19 vaccine. Produced via immunoSEQ multiplex PCR; TCRdb's table is partial and in-frame only. Of approximately 80,000 clones listed, approximately 88% are singletons. The specimen was peripheral blood, collected on day 0 of MenACWY control vaccination. The receptors were gathered from an adult in good health.

V usage is TRBV29-1 and J usage is TRBJ2-3; D is perhaps TRBD1 or TRBD2 (5 bases each). V was shortened by 7 bases and J by 7 bases, with 15 bases between the two germline ends. The germline CDR1 and CDR2 sequences are SQVTM and ANQGSEA. The CDR3 sequence is 12 residues long. Here the CDR3 reads CSADRDANTQYF. The CDR3 DNA reads TGCAGCGCCGACCGGGACGCAAATACGCAGTATTTT.

The chain couples TRBV7-2 to TRBJ2-3, with D possibly TRBD1 on 6 matching bases. Germline-derived CDR1 and CDR2 are SGHTA and FQGNSA. This CDR3 is 15 amino acids long. V lost 2 bases to trimming and J lost 3 bases, with 12 bases between them. The DNA of the CDR3 is TGTGCCAGCAGCTTATGGGGACAAGTAACAGATACGCAGTATTTT. Encoded protein: CASSLWGQVTDTQYF.

In DNA, the CDR3 is TGTGCCAGCAGTTACTCGAGGCGGACAGGGTTCCACGAGCAGTACTTC. This codes for CASSYSRRTGFHEQYF. The chain uses TRBV6-2 or TRBV6-3 and TRBJ2-7, with 8 bases lining up with TRBD1. Germline V gene data show CDR1 as MNHEY and CDR2 as SVGEGT. Losses at the gene ends were 0 bases for V and 5 bases for J; bases not matched to a gene: 9. The CDR3 consists of 16 residues.

The chain joins TRBV19 to TRBJ1-1; 9 bases line up with TRBD1. Germline V gene lookup returns CDR1 LNHDA and CDR2 SQIVND (reference sequence). This CDR3 contains 14 residues. With V trimmed by 7 bases and J by 7 bases, 10 bases remained unmatched. The CDR3 here is CASIGGQGIGEAFF. CDR3 DNA: TGTGCCAGTATAGGGGGACAGGGAATCGGTGAAGCTTTCTTT.

The V and J genes are TRBV6-1 and TRBJ2-1; 8 bases align to TRBD2. Trimming cost V 5 bases and J 6 bases; bases outside gene matches: 3. The V gene's germline CDR1 is MNHNS and CDR2 SASEGT. The CDR3 totals 13 residues. CDR3 sequence (DNA): TGTGCCAGCAGTCGGGGGGGCCCCAATGAGCAGTTCTTC. Encoded protein: CASSRGGPNEQFF.

V usage is TRBV6-5 and J usage is TRBJ2-7; no reliable D call. The CDR3 contains 13 residues. V was clipped by 2 bases and J by 0 bases, with 5 bases between them. Germline V CDR1 and CDR2: MNHEY, SVGAGI. Written as DNA, the CDR3 is TGTGCCAGCAGTTACCAGGACTCCTACGAGCAGTACTTC. Its translation is CASSYQDSYEQYF.

The chain links TRBV28 to TRBJ1-5; D gene uncertain. Germline V gene sequence: CDR1 MDHEN, CDR2 SYDVKM. The CDR3 covers 12 residues. V gave up 7 bases and J gave up 5 bases, with 9 bases separating them. CDR3 amino acids: CASTKVDQPQHF. In nucleotides, the CDR3 is TGTGCCAGCACCAAGGTCGATCAGCCCCAGCATTTT. Full variable domain (outside the CDR3, taken from reference TRBV28 and TRBJ1-5): DVKVTQSSRYLVKRTGEKVFLECVQDMDHENMFWYRQDPGLGLRLIYFSYDVKMKEKGDIPEGYSVSREKKERFSLILESASTNQTSMYLCASTKVDQPQHFGDGTRLSIL.

J is TRBJ1-1 and V is TRBV2; D perhaps matches TRBD1 (6 bases). This CDR3 contains 12 residues. Germline CDR1 and CDR2: SNHLY and FYNNEI. With 6 bases removed from V and 6 bases from J, the gap between germline ends came to 11 bases. This chain's CDR3 is CASRQGAAEAFF. In DNA, the CDR3 is TGTGCCAGCAGACAGGGCGCGGCTGAAGCTTTCTTT. The complete variable domain, with remaining parts taken from reference TRBV2 and TRBJ1-1, reads EPEVTQTPSHQVTQMGQEVILRCVPISNHLYFYWYRQILGQKVEFLVSFYNNEISEKSEIFDDQFSVERPDGSNFTLKIRSTKLEDSAMYFCASRQGAAEAFFGQGTRLTVV.

The chain links TRBV11-3 to TRBJ2-1; a weak D match, TRBD2 (5 bases). The germline gives CDR1 SGHNT, CDR2 YENEEA. Trimming removed 5 bases at V and 4 bases at J, with 9 bases between. CDR3 length: 13 amino acids. CDR3 sequence: CASSDYPYNEQFF. The CDR3 DNA reads TGTGCCAGCAGCGACTATCCATACAATGAGCAGTTCTTC.

J is TRBJ1-3 and V is TRBV3-1 (or the pseudogene TRBV3-2); weak D call: TRBD1 (6 bases). Per the germline V gene, CDR1 is LGHDT and CDR2 is YNNKEL (reference sequence). V lost 2 bases to trimming and J lost 0 bases, with 8 bases between them. The CDR3 covers 15 residues. CDR3 nucleotide sequence: TGTGCCAGCAGCCAAACAGGGCTCTCTGGAAACACCATATATTTT. Its translation: CASSQTGLSGNTIYF.

The chain is built from TRBV6-5 and TRBJ2-7, with 7 nucleotides matching TRBD1. The length of the CDR3 is 14 residues. Germline values: CDR1 MNHEY, CDR2 SVGAGI. Losses at the gene ends were 7 bases for V and 7 bases for J; bases not matched to a gene: 13. CDR3 DNA: TGTGCCAGCAAAAACAGGGGTGGCGTTTTGGAGCAGTACTTC. It encodes CASKNRGGVLEQYF.

The V gene is TRBV3-1 (or the pseudogene TRBV3-2), the J gene TRBJ2-3, with a tentative D call TRBD2 (6 bases). CDR1 is LGHDT and CDR2 is YNNKEL in the germline V gene (reference sequence). V was cut by 4 bases and J by 5 bases, with 13 bases left in between. The CDR3 runs 14 residues. CDR3 protein: CASSLSPAGDTQYF. Here the CDR3 DNA reads TGTGCCAGCAGCCTATCCCCAGCGGGAGATACGCAGTATTTT.

The V and J genes are TRBV4-1 and TRBJ1-2; 7 positions agree with TRBD1. Germline V gene lookup returns CDR1 MGHRA and CDR2 YSYEKL. The trim removed 2 bases at V and 4 bases at J, leaving 10 bases unmatched. The CDR3 is made up of 16 amino acids. The DNA of the CDR3 is TGCGCCAGCAGCCAACCCTTCGACAGGGCTGCCTATGGCTACACCTTC. Translation gives CASSQPFDRAAYGYTF.

This clone showed up just once. The chain is built from TRBV19 and TRBJ1-2; D is possibly TRBD1 (5 bases). The germline V gene encodes CDR1 LNHDA and CDR2 SQIVND (reference sequence). The V and J ends lost 4 bases and 4 bases respectively, with 16 bases between them. The CDR3 totals 15 residues. CDR3 region: CASSTASGGPYGYTF. CDR3 DNA: TGTGCCAGTAGTACCGCTAGTGGGGGTCCCTATGGCTACACCTTC.

This chain connects TRBV30 to TRBJ1-6; the D gene is possibly TRBD1 (6 bases). V gave up 4 bases and J gave up 7 bases, with 20 bases separating them. CDR3 length equals 16 residues. Germline CDR1 and CDR2: GTSNPN and SVGIG (reference sequence). The CDR3 coding sequence is TGTGCCTGGACACCTACATGGGGGCCCGGAAATTCACCCCTCCACTTT. Translating gives CAWTPTWGPGNSPLHF.

This clone was observed a few times. The chain employs TRBV7-9 and TRBJ2-7; 9 bases line up with TRBD1. After removal of 5 bases from V and 5 bases from J, the junction contained 7 bases not matched to a gene. The CDR3 spans 14 residues. Germline V CDR1 and CDR2: SEHNR, FQNEAQ (reference sequence). CDR3 bases: TGTGCCAGCAGCCCCCGGGACAGGGACCACGAGCAGTACTTC. This sequence encodes CASSPRDRDHEQYF.

The chain links TRBV30 to TRBJ1-6; tentative D call: TRBD1 (6 bases). The CDR3 extends over 19 amino acids. The V end lost 8 bases, the J end lost 0 bases, and 26 bases lay between the germline ends. The germline gives CDR1 GTSNPN, CDR2 SVGIG (reference sequence). CDR3 amino acids: CATIRGASDFSSYNSPLHF. CDR3 bases: TGTGCCACGATACGGGGGGCATCGGACTTTAGCTCCTATAATTCACCCCTCCACTTT.

This clone was observed a few times. The rearrangement uses TRBV5-4 and TRBJ2-7, with 8 bases matching TRBD1. Germline loops: CDR1 SGHNT, CDR2 YYREEE (reference sequence). The CDR3 contains 15 residues. The V segment lost 7 bases and the J segment 2 bases; nucleotides outside the gene matches: 11. The CDR3 region has the DNA TGTGCCAGCCTTCCGGGACAGGTTATTACCTACGAGCAGTACTTC. Encoded protein: CASLPGQVITYEQYF.

This clone was counted a single time. The chain employs TRBV18 and TRBJ2-7; D is perhaps TRBD1 (6 bases). Germline values: CDR1 KGHSH, CDR2 LQKENI. V was pared by 2 bases and J by 3 bases, with 11 bases between. This CDR3 comprises 14 residues. CDR3 DNA: TGTGCCAGCTCACCAGCCGGACAGAGCTACGAGCAGTACTTC. It specifies CASSPAGQSYEQYF. The complete variable domain, with remaining parts taken from reference TRBV18 and TRBJ2-7, reads NAGVMQNPRHLVRRRGQEARLRCSPMKGHSHVYWYRQLPEEGLKFMVYLQKENIIDESGMPKERFSAEFPKEGPSILRIQQVVRGDSAAYFCASSPAGQSYEQYFGPGTRLTVT.

The chain employs TRBV6-5 and TRBJ1-4, with 7 bases matching TRBD1. Germline CDR1 reads MNHEY; CDR2 reads SVGAGI. There are 14 residues in the CDR3. J was trimmed by 8 bases and V by 5 bases; bases with no gene match: 8. In DNA form, the CDR3 reads TGTGCCAGCAGTCCGGACAGGAGGAGAGAAAAACTGTTTTTT. It is translated as CASSPDRRREKLFF.

The CDR3 sequence is CASSPRQGDGYTF. The CDR3 DNA reads TGTGCCAGCAGCCCTAGACAGGGGGATGGCTACACCTTC. V usage is TRBV7-3 and J usage is TRBJ1-2, with TRBD1 identical over 9 bases. CDR1 is SGHTA and CDR2 is FQGTGA in the germline V gene. Trimming cost V 5 bases and J 6 bases; bases outside gene matches: 4. The CDR3 contains 13 residues.

J is TRBJ2-3 and V is TRBV2; 10 bases map to TRBD2. Germline assignment: CDR1 SNHLY and CDR2 FYNNEI. V lost 1 base to trimming and J lost 6 bases; unmatched junction nucleotides: 4. This CDR3 is 15 amino acids long. The CDR3 sequence: CASSEGLAGRDTQYF. CDR3 sequence (DNA): TGTGCCAGCAGTGAAGGACTAGCGGGTCGCGATACGCAGTATTTT.

V usage is TRBV20-1 and J usage is TRBJ2-1, with D possibly TRBD2 on 6 matching bases. Germline V gene lookup returns CDR1 DFQATT and CDR2 SNEGSKA (reference sequence). Trimming removed 3 bases at V and 5 bases at J, with 17 bases between. The CDR3 has 15 residues. The DNA of the CDR3 is TGCAGTGCTAGTCCCCGTCGGGGGTCGAACAATGAGCAGTTCTTC. Protein product: CSASPRRGSNNEQFF.

The chain employs TRBV9 and TRBJ1-6, with no clear D. This CDR3 has 15 amino acids. Germline loops: CDR1 SGDLS, CDR2 YYNGEE. V dropped 0 bases and J dropped 6 bases, with 10 bases sitting between them. CDR3 sequence reads: CASSVGGQRNSPLHF. The CDR3 nucleotides are TGTGCCAGCAGCGTAGGGGGTCAGCGTAATTCACCCCTCCACTTT. Using reference TRBV9 and TRBJ1-6 for the parts outside the CDR3, the full variable domain is DSGVTQTPKHLITATGQRVTLRCSPRSGDLSVYWYQQSLDQGLQFLIQYYNGEERAKGNILERFSAQQFPDLHSELNLSSLELGDSALYFCASSVGGQRNSPLHFGNGTRLTVT.

J is TRBJ1-3 and V is TRBV6-6; maybe TRBD1 (6 bases). The CDR3 runs 15 residues. CDR1 and CDR2 (germline): MNHNY, SVGAGI (reference sequence). V lost 2 bases, J lost 1 base, and 9 bases lay in between. The CDR3 DNA is TGTGCCAGCAGTTACCAGGGGCAGTCTGGAAACACCATATATTTT. Translating it yields CASSYQGQSGNTIYF.

The chain carries TRBV7-9 and TRBJ2-1; 8 positions match TRBD2. Trimming took 4 bases from V and 2 from J; bases not matched to a gene: 13. CDR1 is SEHNR, CDR2 FQNEAQ, per germline (reference sequence). This CDR3 contains 18 residues. CDR3 sequence: CASSWQTGGALAYNEQFF. DNA of the CDR3: TGTGCCAGCAGCTGGCAGACCGGGGGGGCCCTGGCCTACAATGAGCAGTTCTTC.

The V and J genes are TRBV7-8 and TRBJ1-5; the D gene is possibly TRBD1 (5 bases). This CDR3 has 15 amino acids. V lost 0 bases to trimming and J lost 7 bases, with 13 bases between them. Germline V CDR1 and CDR2: SGHVS, FQNEAQ. CDR3 amino acids: CASSLAVQVPQPQHF. The CDR3, as DNA: TGTGCCAGCAGCTTAGCGGTACAGGTACCCCAGCCCCAGCATTTT. Full variable domain (rest looked up from reference TRBV7-8 and TRBJ1-5): GAGVSQSPRYKVAKRGQDVALRCDPISGHVSLFWYQQALGQGPEFLTYFQNEAQLDKSGLPSDRFFAERPEGSVSTLKIQRTQQEDSAVYLCASSLAVQVPQPQHFGDGTRLSIL.

The V gene is TRBV30, the J gene TRBJ1-1, with TRBD1 identical over 8 bases. V trimming: 1 base; J trimming: 3 bases; junction bases outside the gene matches: 10. CDR1 and CDR2 from the germline V gene are GTSNPN and SVGIG (reference sequence). The CDR3 contains 16 residues. The CDR3 loop reads CAWSEEDRGGYTEAFF. In DNA form, the CDR3 reads TGTGCCTGGAGTGAAGAAGACAGGGGAGGATACACTGAAGCTTTCTTT.